Listed below are T cell receptor beta chains from one sample, sequenced in a study of technical replicates of blood from a few donors. Libraries were prepared by immunoSEQ multiplex PCR; TCRdb keeps only in-frame clonotypes and omits some of them. The table has about 73,000 clones, 93% seen once; the top ten hold 0.2% to 0.3%. Source material: T cells isolated from PBMCs. The receptors derive from a human donor in good health. Each CDR3 is given without its conserved first and last residue. Some rows mark clone size as missing; the rest say once, few, many or name a class of expanded clone.

clone_size	v_call	cdr3_aa
.	TRBV11-2	ASSLSAAGGNQPQH
.	TRBV30	ACTGGGYQPQH
.	TRBV4-1	ASSPAGTEFGNTIY
.	TRBV5-1	ASSSTSGYGYT
.	TRBV25-1	ASSETAGRSSLH
.	TRBV11-2	ASSLDPTTGELF
many	TRBV12-5	ASSAAGVNEQF
.	TRBV9	ASSVEGFPGMNTEAF
.	TRBV5-8	ASSLGQARNEKLF
.	TRBV11-3	ASSLGRVQETQY
.	TRBV15	ATSAGGSFSEQY
.	TRBV2	ASSEGGPYEQY
few	TRBV4-1	ASSQVPGLTYEQY
.	TRBV6-1	ASSEAREDEQF
.	TRBV19	ASTISASYNEKLF
once	TRBV4-1	ASSQVGTSEDTQY
.	TRBV19	ASKWRGSGNTIY
.	TRBV29-1	SVAGTSGTPNTGELF
.	TRBV19	ASSMGLAADTQY
.	TRBV21-1	ASSKGPRAFIRASGANVLT
.	TRBV19	ASRNTGGTEAF
.	TRBV30	AWSDLANSPLH
.	TRBV7-3	ASSTGLAGKSDTQY
.	TRBV4-1	ASSQDPGVGNEQF
.	TRBV10-3	AISEEREVTYEQY
.	TRBV7-3	ASSVEANTEAF
.	TRBV7-6	ASSLLEEGPDYNEQF
.	TRBV5-1	ASSLVLAATYEQY
once	TRBV29-1	SAGQGNQPQH
.	TRBV28	ASTSWSYGYT
once	TRBV9	ASSVPSWGGARNTQY
.	TRBV4-2	ASSQERGQGFPDTQY
.	TRBV6-1	ASSSPRQGAHGYT
once	TRBV5-1	ASSLSGLVNTGELF
few	TRBV11-2	ASSLVGAGVSYNEQF
once	TRBV25-1	ASSPYNEQF